This T cell receptor (beta chain) originates from a study of spatial heterogeneity in lung cancer. Study context: The cohort: some 73 early-stage, untreated non-small cell lung cancer patients. Notes on the study in general: The study found ubiquitous expanded tumor TCRs in blood more at resection than follow-up.

In its sample, this clonotype was seen many times. Its target is unknown. TCRdb independently ran MiXCR on the 5' RACE reads; one entry per CDR3 protein. Of roughly 70,000 distinct CDR3 sequences in the sample, roughly 9% are singletons; the top ten hold approximately 2%. As to time point: blood at routine non-recurrence follow-up after resection. No cell sorting; template was whole RNA from tumor, lung tissue or PBMC. This CDR3 has 13 amino acids. The ends were cut back, 5 bases at V and 4 bases at J, with 11 bases in the middle. CDR1 SGHAT and CDR2 FQNNGV come from the germline V gene. The source is a female donor with early-stage non-small cell lung cancer. The chain employs TRBV11-2 and TRBJ1-2; no firm D call. The material sequenced was PBMCs, taken at follow-up. The CDR3 coding sequence is TGTGCCAGCAGCCCGGACCCCACCTATGGCTACACCTTC. Protein product: CASSPDPTYGYTF.